This record covers a single T cell receptor beta chain. Its antigen is unidentified. This entry belongs to a study of T cell responses to AZD1222 COVID-19 vaccine. Here immunoSEQ multiplex PCR was the method, and the copy in TCRdb shows in-frame clones only, minus some. The profile shows roughly 120,000 clones, 88% of them singletons. Study-wide results and caveats: No repertoire was sampled before or during the peak T cell response, only after it. Vaccine-associated CD4 TCRs spanned spike, dominant at 160-218 and 743-854. Baseline antibody screening turned up just six or seven seropositive AZD1222 recipients. Donors, mostly white British, included more females; clonal diversity was possibly underestimated.

The germline V and J ends were trimmed by 3 bases and 6 bases, with 14 bases remaining between them. The CDR3 runs to 15 residues. The germline gives CDR1 MNHEY, CDR2 SVGAGI. The TCR was taken from an adult in good health. Sequencing was performed on peripheral blood, taken on day 0 of AZD1222 vaccination. This chain connects TRBV6-5 to TRBJ1-4; D is unresolved. The CDR3 here is CASSYQAEGYEKLFF. The CDR3 DNA sequence: TGTGCCAGCAGTTATCAGGCCGAAGGGTATGAAAAACTGTTTTTT.